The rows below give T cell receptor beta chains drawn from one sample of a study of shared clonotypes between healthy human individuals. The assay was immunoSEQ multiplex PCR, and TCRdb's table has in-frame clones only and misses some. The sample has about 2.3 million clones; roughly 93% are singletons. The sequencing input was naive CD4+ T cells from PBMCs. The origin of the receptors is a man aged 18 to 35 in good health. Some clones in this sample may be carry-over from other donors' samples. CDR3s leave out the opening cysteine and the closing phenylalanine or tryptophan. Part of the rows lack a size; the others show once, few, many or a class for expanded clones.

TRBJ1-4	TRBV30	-	AWLQGTGSEKLF
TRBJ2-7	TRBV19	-	ASSTTWDRENEQY
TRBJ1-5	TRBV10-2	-	ASSEATASYQPQH
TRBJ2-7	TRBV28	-	ASNTLAGVVQY
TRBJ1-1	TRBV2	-	ASGLLMGTEAF
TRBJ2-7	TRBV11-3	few	ASSLGTGGLYEQY
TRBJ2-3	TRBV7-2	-	ASSLRFERELY
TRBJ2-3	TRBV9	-	ASSGAGTSGSTDTQY
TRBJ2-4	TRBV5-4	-	ASSTPTGGENIQY
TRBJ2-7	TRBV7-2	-	ASSLSASGGSQQY
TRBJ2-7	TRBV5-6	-	ASSITGQGFTYEQY
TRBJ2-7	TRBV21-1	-	ASSTRLRGVYEQY
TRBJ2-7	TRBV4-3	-	ASSQDPASSYEQY
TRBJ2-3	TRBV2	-	ASRLSSGSPDTQY
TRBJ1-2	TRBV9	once	ASSPDSYGYT
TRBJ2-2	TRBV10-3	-	AISDLAEHTGELF
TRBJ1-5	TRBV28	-	ASSLLGGINQPQH
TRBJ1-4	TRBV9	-	ASSEDRGAEKLF
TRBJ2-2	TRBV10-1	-	ASSPWTSGSSGELF
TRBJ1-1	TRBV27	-	ASRPHGEQNEAF
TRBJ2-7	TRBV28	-	ASRVAGGSSYEQY
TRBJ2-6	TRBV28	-	ASSYSPSGANVLT
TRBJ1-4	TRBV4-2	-	ASSQDEGLRNEKLF
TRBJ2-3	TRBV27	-	ASSLMPTGRGTDTQY
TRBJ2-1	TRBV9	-	ASSAQWGGTHNEQF
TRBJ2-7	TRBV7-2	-	ASTQVGNYYEQY
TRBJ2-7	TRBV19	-	ASSIDRGTSGRYEQY
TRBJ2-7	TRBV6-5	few	ATTRGANSYEQY
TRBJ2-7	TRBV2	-	ASSVDRGRYEQY
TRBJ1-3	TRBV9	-	ASSGEDSRSGNTIY
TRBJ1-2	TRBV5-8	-	ASSLVVFGGGGYT
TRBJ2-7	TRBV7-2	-	ASSLTGEQY
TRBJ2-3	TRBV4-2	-	ASSQPGGGSSTDTQY
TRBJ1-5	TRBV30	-	AWSVTGGNQPQH
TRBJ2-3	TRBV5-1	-	ASGQQGLNADTQY